A single sample gave rise to the 18 T cell receptor beta chains below, sequenced in a study of tumor-infiltrating lymphocytes in primary liver carcinoma. A primer in the constant region served to generate TCR beta cDNA from approximately 500 ng of total RNA. Three nested multiplex PCR rounds of slightly modified ARM-PCR generated TCR beta libraries. The first two PCR rounds, nine to ten cycles each, used TRBV1-TRBV30 forward primers and a C-beta reverse primer. TCRdb analysed the multiplex PCR reads with MiXCR anew, one entry per CDR3 protein. The profile covers roughly 20,000 distinct CDR3 sequences, with around three quarters appearing a single time and over 35% taken by the ten largest. Starting material for RNA and DNA co-extraction consisted of roughly 20-34 mg of unsorted bulk tissue. Sequenced material: liver tumor tissue from sampling region 1. Subset given: tumor region T1, superior pole. The receptors come from a man between 35 and 55 years old with primary liver carcinoma and hepatitis B virus infection.

In regard to this clonotype: At one end the junction does not follow the germline gene, possibly because of a read error. This chain uses TRBV11-2 with TRBJ2-3; D is ambiguous. Looked up from germline, CDR1 is SGHAT and CDR2 is FQNNGV. This CDR3 is 12 amino acids long. For the CDR3, the DNA is TGTGTCAGCAGTGAATCCACAGATACGCAGTATTTT. Translating gives CVSSESTDTQYF.

For this clonotype: This CDR3 is missing its conserved last phenylalanine or tryptophan, likely due to a read error. The chain links TRBV6-5 to TRBJ1-6; D might be TRBD1 (5 bases). The CDR3 contains 13 residues. CDR1 is MNHEY, CDR2 SVGAGI, per germline. Trimming pared 5 bases from V and 8 bases from J, leaving 10 bases between. CDR3 sequence: CASSPGAYSPLHL. CDR3 DNA sequence: TGTGCCAGCAGTCCCGGGGCTTATTCACCCCTCCACCTT.

In this sample, this clonotype turned up once. The J gene is TRBJ2-7, the V gene TRBV28, with 7 bases that match TRBD1. The CDR3 is made up of 14 amino acids. CDR1 MDHEN and CDR2 SYDVKM come from the germline V gene. Trimming took 7 bases from V and 0 from J; bases not matched to a gene: 6. CDR3: CASTRTGVSYEQYF. The CDR3 region has the DNA TGTGCCAGCACCCGCACAGGGGTCTCCTACGAGCAGTACTTC.

As to this clonotype: One end of the junction does not line up with germline, which may come from a read error. The chain combines TRBV4-2 with TRBJ2-7; 16 positions match TRBD2. CDR3 length: 18 amino acids. CDR1 LGHNA and CDR2 YNFKEQ come from the germline V gene. CDR3 DNA: TGTGCTAGCAGTGGAAAACAGGGACTAGCGGGAGGGCCACAGGAGCAGTACTTC. Protein: CASSGKQGLAGGPQEQYF.

The chain is built from TRBV6-2 or TRBV6-3 and TRBJ1-1, with D hard to call. CDR1 is MNHEY, CDR2 SVGEGT, per germline. Trimming removed 2 bases from V and 1 base from J, with 5 bases in between. This CDR3 has 13 residues. The CDR3 sequence: CASSYPENTEAFF. The CDR3 coding sequence is TGTGCCAGCAGTTACCCAGAGAACACTGAAGCTTTCTTT.

About this clonotype itself: A much larger clone differs by one base, so this may be a read error. The chain is built from TRBV12-3 or TRBV12-4 and TRBJ1-5, with D maybe TRBD1 (5 bases). The CDR3 is made up of 14 amino acids. CDR3 nucleotide sequence: TGTGCCAGCAGTGGGCAGGGTGGCAATCAGCTCCAGCATTTT. It encodes CASSGQGGNQLQHF.

Ten or more counts support this clonotype. The chain carries TRBV7-9 and TRBJ2-3; D possibly corresponds to TRBD1 (6 bases). CDR3 length equals 17 residues. Germline V gives CDR1 SEHNR, CDR2 FQNEAQ (reference sequence). Trimming cost V 1 base and J 3 bases, with 17 bases left between them. The CDR3 is CASSLGNTGSRTDTQYF. DNA of the CDR3: TGTGCCAGCAGCTTAGGAAACACAGGGTCAAGGACAGATACGCAGTATTTT.

The V gene is TRBV7-9, the J gene TRBJ2-7; D unclear. With 6 bases removed from V and 4 bases from J, the gap between germline ends came to 10 bases. The CDR3 runs 12 residues. From germline, CDR1 is SEHNR and CDR2 FQNEAQ (reference sequence). CDR3 protein: CASSWSDYEQYF. The CDR3 DNA reads TGTGCCAGCAGTTGGTCAGATTACGAGCAGTACTTC.

About this clonotype itself: A much larger clone lies one base from this, so it may be a read error. This chain joins TRBV4-2 and TRBJ2-3; perhaps TRBD1 as D (5 bases). Germline CDR1 reads LGHNA; CDR2 reads YNFKEQ. The CDR3 spans 14 residues. The CDR3 loop reads CASSQDGSTGTQYF. The CDR3 region has the DNA TGTGCCAGCAGCCAAGATGGATCAACAGGTACGCAGTATTTT.

As to this clonotype: A clone one base away is much larger, so this may be a read error. The chain employs TRBV4-3 and TRBJ1-6; D uncertain. Germline CDR1 LGHNA, CDR2 YSLEER. The CDR3 totals 15 residues. The CDR3 loop reads CARSQESSYNSPLHF. CDR3 bases: TGCGCCAGGAGCCAAGAGAGCTCCTATAATTCACCCCTCCACTTT.

Regarding this clonotype: The junction shows a germline mismatch at one end, possibly a read error. The rearrangement joins TRBV11-2 to TRBJ2-3; no definite D call. Germline CDR1 is SGHAT and CDR2 is FQNNGV. The CDR3 totals 12 residues. This CDR3 is CASSAGTDTQYF. Written as DNA, the CDR3 is TGTGCGAGCAGCGCCGGCACAGATACACAGTATTTT.

Within the sample, this clonotype is medium-sized (0.01 to 0.1%). V gene TRBV5-5 combines with J gene TRBJ1-1, with TRBD1 matching 9 bases. With 0 bases clipped from V and 5 bases from J, the junction kept 8 bases outside the gene matches. Germline CDR1 reads SGHKS; CDR2 reads YYEKEE (reference sequence). The length of the CDR3 is 16 residues. CDR3 loop: CASSLAAGTGRTEAFF. In nucleotides, the CDR3 is TGTGCCAGCAGCTTGGCCGCGGGGACAGGGAGGACTGAAGCTTTCTTT.

The rearrangement links TRBV4-2 to TRBJ2-3; possibly TRBD1 for D (5 bases). The J call is in doubt because the DNA end fits TRBJ1-5 better. Looked up from germline, CDR1 is LGHNA and CDR2 is YNFKEQ. This CDR3 spans 18 amino acids. The CDR3 reads CASSQVAFLAGATDTQHF. The CDR3 nucleotides are TGTGCCAGCAGCCAAGTCGCGTTTCTAGCGGGAGCGACAGATACGCAGCATTTT.

Ten or more counts support this clonotype. The chain couples TRBV29-1 to TRBJ2-7; D not certain. V was trimmed by 1 base and J by 9 bases, leaving 13 bases between them. This CDR3 comprises 12 residues. CDR1 is SQVTM, CDR2 ANQGSEA, per germline. DNA for the CDR3: TGCAGCGTTGAAGTAAGAACAAACGGGCAGTACTTC. This codes for CSVEVRTNGQYF.

This rearrangement joins TRBV29-1 to TRBJ2-1; no reliable D call. The CDR3 extends over 16 amino acids. Germline V CDR1 and CDR2: SQVTM, ANQGSEA. CDR3 amino acids: CIVSTLRPWSRQEQFF. The DNA of the CDR3 is TGCATCGTCAGCACGCTTCGGCCCTGGTCCCGTCAAGAGCAGTTCTTC.

For this clonotype: The junction shows a germline mismatch at one end, possibly a read error. The V gene is TRBV7-8, the J gene TRBJ2-2; D remains unclear. This CDR3 is 16 amino acids long. CDR1 is SGHVS, CDR2 FQNEAQ, per germline. DNA for the CDR3: TGCGCCAGCAGCTTTCCTCGGGCGGTTAACACAGGGGAGCTGTTTTTT. As protein: CASSFPRAVNTGELFF.

As to this clonotype: Relative to the germline gene, one junction end is altered; a read error may explain this. The chain has TRBV12-3 or TRBV12-4 and TRBJ2-5, with D hard to call. The CDR3 consists of 14 residues. CDR3 sequence reads: CTSSYPGTQETQYF. CDR3 DNA sequence: TGTACCAGCAGTTACCCGGGTACCCAAGAGACCCAGTACTTC.

This clonotype was seen ten or more times. The chain carries TRBV11-2 and TRBJ2-7, with 7 bases that match TRBD2. Germline V gives CDR1 SGHAT, CDR2 FQNNGV. This CDR3 is built from 14 residues. V shed 3 bases, J shed 6 bases, and the junction held 8 bases outside the gene matches. This CDR3 reads CASSLMAGDLEQYF. Written as DNA, the CDR3 is TGTGCCAGCAGCTTGATGGCGGGAGATCTCGAGCAGTACTTC.